This record concerns one TCR beta chain sequence. The sample is drawn from a study of technical replicates of blood from a few donors. Germline assignment: CDR1 KGHSH and CDR2 LQKENI. Losses at the gene ends were 4 bases for V and 6 bases for J; bases not matched to a gene: 8. The CDR3 has 14 residues. Assay used: immunoSEQ multiplex PCR; TCRdb lists only in-frame clones, some missing. The sample consists of 60,000 to 80,000 clones, roughly nine tenths of them appearing once. The receptor was isolated from a human donor in good health. Some clones in this sample may be carry-over from other donors' samples. The J gene is TRBJ1-1, the V gene TRBV18; 7 bases are a match to TRBD1. What was sequenced was PBMCs. The CDR3 here is CASSQRQGMAEAFF. The CDR3 DNA reads TGTGCCAGCTCACAGCGACAGGGTATGGCTGAAGCTTTCTTT.